The 22 T cell receptor beta chains listed next were all sequenced from one sample in a study of blood T cell repertoires in COVID-19 (TCRdb year 2020). Library generation was performed with the immunoSEQ multiplex PCR assay. TCRdb took over this immuneACCESS table, retaining in-frame rearrangements with V and J assigned. Such tables are incomplete; in checked studies, under half of the missing clones stem from an unresolved V gene, and the remainder is unexplained. This sample is represented by roughly 120,000 clones; 85% to 90% of them were singletons. Clones ranked in the top ten supply 1% to 1.4% of the sample. Source material: peripheral blood. These receptors were collected from a human donor in a cohort sampled during active COVID-19.

The chain carries TRBV11-2 and TRBJ1-5; 10 bases are a match to TRBD1. Trimming cost V 0 bases and J 7 bases; bases outside gene matches: 9. Germline values: CDR1 SGHAT, CDR2 FQNNGV. There are 17 residues in the CDR3. The CDR3 DNA reads TGTGCCAGCAGCTTAGATCTTCGGGACAGGGGTGAGCAGCCCCAGCATTTT. Translated: CASSLDLRDRGEQPQHF.

The chain employs TRBV25-1 and TRBJ1-1, with D possibly matching TRBD1 (5 bases). Germline V gene sequence: CDR1 MGHDK, CDR2 SYGVNS. The V end lost 0 bases, the J end lost 8 bases, and 13 bases lay between the germline ends. This CDR3 spans 14 amino acids. The CDR3 bases are TGTGCCAGCAGTGAATATAAAGGGGCAAGAGAAGCTTTCTTT. Protein product: CASSEYKGAREAFF.

This chain links TRBV19 with TRBJ1-2, with D possibly being TRBD1 (6 bases). The CDR3 length is 16 residues. Germline V lookup: CDR1 LNHDA, CDR2 SQIVND (reference sequence). The V and J ends lost 1 base and 7 bases respectively, with 19 bases between them. CDR3 protein: CASSIASARGSAGYTF. In nucleotides, the CDR3 is TGTGCCAGTAGTATAGCCTCAGCCAGGGGCTCGGCTGGCTACACCTTC.

This clone has a single count. The chain recombines TRBV14 with TRBJ1-2; TRBD1 agrees at 8 bases. Unmatched junction bases numbered 18, after V lost 4 bases and J lost 5 bases. The CDR3 has 18 amino acids. The germline CDR1 and CDR2 sequences are SGHDN and FVKESK. CDR3 DNA sequence: TGTGCCAGCAGCCCGCGTCCCGGGACAGGCGCGATAAAGTATGGCTACACCTTC. It is translated as CASSPRPGTGAIKYGYTF.

The rearrangement uses TRBV28 and TRBJ1-5; D remains unclear. CDR1 is MDHEN and CDR2 is SYDVKM in the germline V gene. The CDR3 covers 14 residues. The V gene lost 6 bases and the J gene lost 3 bases, with 12 bases spanning the gap. The CDR3 sequence is CASSIYLDNQPQHF. The CDR3 DNA sequence: TGTGCCAGCAGCATCTACCTAGACAATCAGCCCCAGCATTTT.

The sample holds one count of this clone. V usage is TRBV4-2 and J usage is TRBJ2-1; 12 nucleotides match TRBD2. The germline V gene encodes CDR1 LGHNA and CDR2 YNFKEQ. CDR3 size: 14 residues. J was trimmed by 10 bases and V by 1 base; bases with no gene match: 2. CDR3 in DNA: TGTGCCAGCAGCCAAGGGGGGACTAGCGGGGAGCAGTTCTTC. Its translation: CASSQGGTSGEQFF.

The chain recombines TRBV5-4 with TRBJ2-7, with 7 nucleotides matching TRBD1. This CDR3 comprises 15 residues. The germline V gene has CDR1 SGHNT and CDR2 YYREEE (reference sequence). The ends lost 0 bases at V and 0 bases at J; junction bases unmatched: 3. The CDR3 DNA reads TGTGCCAGCAGCTTGGGGGGACAGAGCTCCTACGAGCAGTACTTC. As protein: CASSLGGQSSYEQYF.

The chain uses TRBV29-1 and TRBJ2-7, with TRBD1 matching 7 bases. V lost 2 bases and J lost 2; bases outside the gene matches: 6. CDR3 size: 14 residues. CDR1 is SQVTM, CDR2 ANQGSEA, per germline. CDR3 loop: CSVELGTGAYEQYF. The CDR3 DNA follows: TGCAGCGTTGAATTGGGCACAGGGGCCTACGAGCAGTACTTC.

On this clone: A clone one base away is much larger, so this may be a read error. The sample contains more than one DNA sequence encoding this CDR3. The chain joins TRBV4-1 to TRBJ1-5; no reliable D call. CDR1 is MGHRA and CDR2 is YSYEKL in the germline V gene. This CDR3 comprises 16 residues. The CDR3 reads CASSHPGARVNQPQHF. The CDR3 bases are TGCGCCAGCAGCCACCCCGGAGCCCGGGTTAATCAGCCCCAACATTTT.

The chain combines TRBV5-5 with TRBJ2-7; D is ambiguous. Germline values: CDR1 SGHKS, CDR2 YYEKEE (reference sequence). V was cut by 1 base and J by 0 bases, with 5 bases left in between. This CDR3 comprises 13 residues. The CDR3 is CASSLTSSYEQYF. The CDR3 nucleotides are TGTGCCAGCAGCTTGACAAGCTCCTACGAGCAGTACTTC.

J is TRBJ1-5 and V is TRBV6-1, with 10 bases matching TRBD1. From germline, CDR1 is MNHNS and CDR2 SASEGT. V lost 2 bases and J lost 5; bases outside the gene matches: 15. This CDR3 has 19 amino acids. The CDR3 nucleotides read TGTGCCAGCAGTGAACAACATAAGGGGATGGGACAGGGGTATCAGCCCCAGCATTTT. Translating it yields CASSEQHKGMGQGYQPQHF.

CDR3 region: CASSATGKTYEQYF. The CDR3 region has the DNA TGTGCCAGCAGCGCAACAGGGAAGACCTACGAGCAGTACTTC. This chain links TRBV13 with TRBJ2-7, with D perhaps matching TRBD1 (6 bases). The CDR3 is made up of 14 amino acids. The germline gives CDR1 PRHDT, CDR2 FYEKMQ (reference sequence). V was shortened by 5 bases and J by 2 bases, with 13 bases between the two germline ends. The complete variable domain, with remaining parts taken from reference TRBV13 and TRBJ2-7, reads AAGVIQSPRHLIKEKRETATLKCYPIPRHDTVYWYQQGPGQDPQFLISFYEKMQSDKGSIPDRFSAQQFSDYHSELNMSSLELGDSALYFCASSATGKTYEQYFGPGTRLTVT.

The chain has TRBV25-1 and TRBJ1-1, with D perhaps TRBD1 (6 bases). CDR1 is MGHDK and CDR2 is SYGVNS in the germline V gene. The germline V and J ends were trimmed by 1 base and 5 bases, with 14 bases remaining between them. The CDR3 is 15 residues long. CDR3 in amino acids: CASSESQGLGTEAFF. CDR3 bases: TGTGCCAGCAGTGAATCCCAGGGGTTGGGGACTGAAGCTTTCTTT.

The V call is TRBV11-2, the J call TRBJ1-4; D ambiguous. In germline, CDR1 is SGHAT, CDR2 FQNNGV. Trimming cost V 5 bases and J 7 bases, with 11 bases left between them. This CDR3 is 13 amino acids long. The chain's CDR3 is CASSPRIGEKLFF. CDR3 DNA sequence: TGTGCCAGCAGCCCCAGGATTGGTGAAAAACTGTTTTTT.

The V gene is TRBV6-2 or TRBV6-3, the J gene TRBJ2-7; D unclear. CDR1 is MNHEY, CDR2 SVGEGT, per germline. V lost 2 bases and J lost 3, with 11 bases in between. The CDR3 totals 14 residues. Written as DNA, the CDR3 is TGTGCCAGCAGTTACCCCCTTGCCAGCTACGAGCAGTACTTC. It translates to CASSYPLASYEQYF.

The chain recombines TRBV6-5 with TRBJ2-7, with 12 bases lining up with TRBD2. J lost 6 bases, V lost 6 bases, and 3 bases had no gene match. In germline, CDR1 is MNHEY, CDR2 SVGAGI. The CDR3 runs 13 residues. CDR3 sequence: CASRPGLAGEQYF. The DNA of the CDR3 is TGTGCCAGCAGGCCGGGACTAGCGGGCGAGCAGTACTTC.

The V gene is TRBV3-1 (or the pseudogene TRBV3-2), the J gene TRBJ1-2; D unresolved. The length of the CDR3 is 14 residues. V was cut by 4 bases and J by 8 bases, with 17 bases left in between. Germline-derived CDR1 and CDR2 are LGHDT and YNNKEL (reference sequence). The CDR3 is CASSPPEGIVGYTF. The CDR3 coding sequence is TGTGCCAGCAGCCCCCCTGAGGGCATTGTCGGCTACACCTTC.

The genes are TRBV6-1 and TRBJ1-6; D is perhaps TRBD1 (5 bases). Germline assignment: CDR1 MNHNS and CDR2 SASEGT. The CDR3 sequence is 16 residues long. Trimming left V 3 bases short and J 11 bases short, with 20 bases between. CDR3 residues: CASSDQTVRLGTPLHF. CDR3 coding DNA: TGTGCCAGCAGTGATCAGACAGTACGTCTAGGGACACCCCTCCACTTT.

This sequence joins TRBV6-5 and TRBJ2-2; tentative D call: TRBD1 (5 bases). There are 13 residues in the CDR3. The germline CDR1 and CDR2 sequences are MNHEY and SVGAGI. V lost 6 bases to trimming and J lost 4 bases, with 9 bases between them. CDR3 protein: CASRPQGTGELFF. The CDR3 DNA sequence: TGTGCCAGCAGGCCCCAGGGCACCGGGGAGCTGTTTTTT.

The chain links TRBV5-1 to TRBJ2-5; tentative D call: TRBD2 (5 bases). The CDR3 covers 17 residues. Germline loops: CDR1 SGHRS, CDR2 YFSETQ. V was clipped by 0 bases and J by 5 bases, with 20 bases between them. CDR3 residues: CASSLVGGGRTGETQYF. The CDR3 DNA reads TGCGCCAGCAGCTTGGTCGGCGGAGGTCGAACGGGGGAGACCCAGTACTTC.

This clone was seen only once. This chain links TRBV5-6 with TRBJ1-2; tentative D call: TRBD1 (5 bases). CDR3 length: 13 amino acids. V was shortened by 0 bases and J by 5 bases, with 8 bases between the two germline ends. CDR1 and CDR2 from the germline V gene are SGHDT and YYEEEE. The DNA for the CDR3 is TGTGCCAGCAGCTTGGAGGGACTTTATGGCTACACCTTC. Encoded protein: CASSLEGLYGYTF.

This clone has only a few counts. The rearrangement uses TRBV5-1 and TRBJ1-4; a possible D gene is TRBD1 (6 bases). Germline V gene sequence: CDR1 SGHRS, CDR2 YFSETQ. V gave up 4 bases and J gave up 4 bases, with 11 bases separating them. The CDR3 totals 14 residues. CDR3 in amino acids: CASSPTGINEKLFF. The CDR3 bases are TGCGCCAGCAGCCCCACAGGGATTAATGAAAAACTGTTTTTT. The full variable domain, in which reference TRBV5-1 and TRBJ1-4 provide the parts outside the CDR3, is KAGVTQTPRYLIKTRGQQVTLSCSPISGHRSVSWYQQTPGQGLQFLFEYFSETQRNKGNFPGRFSGRQFSNSRSEMNVSTLELGDSALYLCASSPTGINEKLFFGSGTQLSVL.